The 4 T cell receptor beta chains given below trace back to one sample, sequenced in a study of shared clonotypes between healthy human individuals. TCRdb's table, derived via immunoSEQ multiplex PCR, lists solely in-frame clones and lacks some. The data contain some 2 million clones, about 95% of them seen just once; the ten biggest clones take up roughly 1%. Terminally differentiated effector memory CD45RA+ cells were excluded by CCR7 positive selection of CD45RO-negative cells. Sequenced: naive CD8+ T cells sorted from blood. The source is a man younger than 35 in good health.

This chain joins TRBV7-8 and TRBJ1-5; a weak D match, TRBD1 (5 bases). Looked up from germline, CDR1 is SGHVS and CDR2 is FQNEAQ. This CDR3 has 15 residues. The V gene lost 4 bases and the J gene lost 8 bases, with 18 bases spanning the gap. DNA for the CDR3: TGTGCCAGCAGCTACTCGGGGGGGAGTGTTGAGCCCCAGCATTTT. Translation: CASSYSGGSVEPQHF.

This sequence joins TRBV7-9 and TRBJ1-2; D perhaps matches TRBD1 (5 bases). In germline, CDR1 is SEHNR, CDR2 FQNEAQ (reference sequence). V was shortened by 4 bases and J by 0 bases, with 18 bases between the two germline ends. The CDR3 length is 17 residues. CDR3 nucleotide sequence: TGTGCCAGCAGCTCAGGGACCGGGTTCTCCGCTAACTATGGCTACACCTTC. It specifies CASSSGTGFSANYGYTF.

The rearrangement links TRBV5-8 to TRBJ2-5; 7 bases line up with TRBD1. The assigned J gene may be wrong: the sequence end matches TRBJ2-7 better. This CDR3 is 15 amino acids long. Germline loops: CDR1 SGHTS, CDR2 YDEGEE. The CDR3: CASSLVTGIFHEQYF. CDR3 coding DNA: TGTGCCAGCAGCTTGGTGACAGGGATCTTCCACGAGCAGTACTTC.

On this clone: Other DNA sequences in the sample encode the same CDR3. The chain uses TRBV20-1 and TRBJ2-1, with no clear D. The germline V gene has CDR1 DFQATT and CDR2 SNEGSKA (reference sequence). The CDR3 loop spans 11 amino acids. V gave up 0 bases and J gave up 7 bases, with 4 bases separating them. CDR3 DNA sequence: TGCAGTGCTAGAGATGGGAATGAGCAGTTCTTC. Protein product: CSARDGNEQFF.